This T cell receptor (beta chain) is from a study of blood T cell repertoires in COVID-19 (dated by TCRdb to the early 2020s). With regard to the full study: Samples from collaborators originated in the United States, Italy and Spain and spanned both the acute and convalescent phases of COVID-19. A freely available public database, intended as a resource for researchers studying the immune response to SARS-CoV-2, is where the repertoires were released. The prospective study material was composed of cDNA or gDNA derived from T cells, B-cell-depleted T cells, or PBMCs. HLA class I and class II types, where available, came from metadata supplied by the sample provider rather than from assay-based typing. Subjects who had been exposed to COVID-19, were actively infected with it, or had recovered from it provided the deeply sampled blood TCRbeta repertoires that made up the dataset. Sample metadata almost always included a de-identified subject ID, COVID-19 status, age in years and sex. Samples came from the ongoing ImmuneRACE study (first 160 participants) plus 1,254 subjects from 6 global collaborators. The study at large found these results: Clinical and demographic metadata were provided uncurated, with the amount varying by source and participant.

About this clone: Its antigen is unknown. There are no base qualities to consult, and no much larger clone falls within one base.

Taken from the germline V gene (reference sequence), the CDR1 and CDR2 loops are GTSNPN and SVGIG. Including cysteine and phenylalanine, the CDR3 has 15 amino acids. Only CDR3 DNA remains: 45 bases, in frame from the first base. Trimming removed 5 bases from V and 3 bases from J; the gene matches leave 10 bases unexplained. TCRbeta CDR3 regions were amplified from genomic DNA by means of the immunoSEQ Assay, a bias-controlled multiplex PCR. The paper's data handling went like this. The number of nucleated cells in each sample was estimated from the amplification of reference gene primers within the assay. Sequence reads were collapsed and filtered to measure the absolute abundance of every unique TCRbeta CDR3 rearrangement. For each sample, productive Simpson clonality was calculated by taking the square root of Simpson's diversity index across productive rearrangements. Held by TCRdb, this immuneACCESS table contains in-frame sequences only and omits some clones. Under half of the omission traces to an unresolved V gene where checked; the cause of the rest is unknown. The V and J calls and clone size come from that table; D and trimming were worked out from the DNA. The table for this sample lists some 130,000 clones; 80% to 90% of them were counted only once. The ten biggest clones cover less than 4.5% of the sample.

In Seattle, one collaborating source enrolled patients while the infection was active and tracked those patients longitudinally over the course of disease. Collaborating institutions collected whole blood in K2EDTA tubes following their own protocols. Collaborator samples were shipped for TCRbeta analysis as frozen whole blood, isolated PBMCs, or DNA extracted from either sample type. The chain couples TRBV30 to TRBJ2-1, and 7 junction bases match TRBD2. Specimen: peripheral blood. The sequence derives from a man in his sixties with COVID-19, enrolled during active disease. The DNA sequence is TGTGCCTGGCTGAAGGGTACGGGGGGCTACAATGAGCAGTTCTTC. It specifies CAWLKGTGGYNEQFF.